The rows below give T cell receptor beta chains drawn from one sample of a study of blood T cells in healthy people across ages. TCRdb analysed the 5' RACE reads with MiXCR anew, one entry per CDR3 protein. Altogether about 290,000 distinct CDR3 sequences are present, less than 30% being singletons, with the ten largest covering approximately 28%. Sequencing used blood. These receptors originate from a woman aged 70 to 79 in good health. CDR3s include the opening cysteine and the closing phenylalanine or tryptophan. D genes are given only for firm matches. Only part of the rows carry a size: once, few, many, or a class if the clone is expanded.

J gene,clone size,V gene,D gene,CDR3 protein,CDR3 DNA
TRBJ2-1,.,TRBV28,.,CASILGTPANNEQFF,TGTGCCAGCATTCTAGGGACGCCTGCTAATAATGAGCAGTTCTTC
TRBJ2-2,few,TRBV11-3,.,CASRLDNTGELFF,TGTGCCAGCCGACTAGATAACACCGGGGAGCTGTTTTTT
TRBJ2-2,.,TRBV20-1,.,CSARDRRSNTGELFF,TGCAGTGCTAGAGATAGGAGGTCGAACACCGGGGAGCTGTTTTTT
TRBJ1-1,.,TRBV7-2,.,CASSLWLQGNTEAFF,TGTGCCAGCAGCTTATGGTTGCAGGGGAACACTGAAGCTTTCTTT
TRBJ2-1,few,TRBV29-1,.,CSVEGLDREPVNEQFF,TGCAGCGTTGAAGGTCTGGACAGAGAACCTGTGAATGAGCAGTTCTTC
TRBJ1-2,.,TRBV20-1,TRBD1,CSARVGQYGYTF,TGCAGTGCTAGAGTGGGACAGTATGGCTACACCTTC
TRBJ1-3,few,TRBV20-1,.,CSLTTGTGNTIYF,TGCAGTTTAACCACAGGGACTGGAAACACCATATATTTT
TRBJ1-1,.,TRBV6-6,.,CASSCGGRGHGFF,TGTGCCAGCAGTTGCGGTGGCCGGGGGCACGGTTTCTTT
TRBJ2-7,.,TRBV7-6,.,CASSLVPNSSYEQCF,TGTGCCAGCAGCTTAGTTCCCAACTCCTCCTACGAGCAGTGCTTC
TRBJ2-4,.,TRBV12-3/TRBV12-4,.,CASRSPRDGAKNIQYF,TGTGCCAGCAGAAGCCCCCGCGACGGGGCCAAAAACATTCAGTACTTC
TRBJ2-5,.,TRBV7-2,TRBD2,CASSAGGWETQYF,TGTGCCAGCAGCGCGGGGGGGTGGGAGACCCAGTACTTC
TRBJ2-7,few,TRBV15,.,CATSRDRAAIYEQYF,TGTGCCACCAGCAGAGATAGGGCCGCTATCTACGAGCAGTACTTC
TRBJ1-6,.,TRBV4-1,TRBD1,CASSLGTGRNSPLHF,TGCGCCAGCAGCCTCGGGACAGGGCGCAACTCACCCCTCCACTTT
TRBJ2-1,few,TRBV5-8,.,CASSLYRRTYNEQFF,TGTGCCAGCAGCTTGTATCGCAGAACCTACAATGAGCAGTTCTTC
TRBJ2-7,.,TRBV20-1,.,CSVAGGPAYEQYF,TGCAGTGTCGCCGGGGGGCCTGCCTACGAGCAGTACTTC
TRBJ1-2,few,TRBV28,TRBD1,CASSPLTGGPYGYTF,TGTGCCAGCAGTCCCCTGACAGGGGGTCCCTATGGCTACACCTTC
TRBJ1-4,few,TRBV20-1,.,CSAGGGGNEKLFF,TGCAGTGCTGGGGGCGGGGGGAATGAAAAACTGTTTTTT
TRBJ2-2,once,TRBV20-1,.,CSAADPNTGELFF,TGCAGTGCTGCTGACCCGAACACCGGGGAGCTGTTTTTT
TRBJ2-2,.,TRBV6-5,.,CASSGANTGELFF,TGTGCCAGCAGCGGAGCGAACACCGGGGAGCTGTTTTTT
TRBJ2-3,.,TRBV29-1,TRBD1,CSVEDGTVLSTDTQYF,TGCAGCGTTGAAGATGGGACAGTCCTCTCGACAGATACGCAGTATTTT
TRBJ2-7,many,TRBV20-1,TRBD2,CSAGISGSTSYEQYF,TGCAGTGCTGGGATTAGCGGGAGCACATCCTACGAGCAGTACTTC
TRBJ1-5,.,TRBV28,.,CASLGGGYQPQHF,TGTGCCAGCCTTGGGGGTGGATATCAGCCCCAGCATTTT
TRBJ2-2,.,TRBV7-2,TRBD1,CASSYPRRGPGELFF,TGTGCCAGCAGTTACCCCAGAAGGGGGCCCGGGGAGCTGTTTTTT
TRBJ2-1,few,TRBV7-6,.,CASSLVPGPLNEQFF,TGTGCCAGCAGCTTAGTTCCTGGACCTTTGAATGAGCAGTTCTTC
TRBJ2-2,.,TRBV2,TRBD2,CASKAGYTGELFF,TGTGCCAGCAAAGCGGGATACACCGGGGAGCTGTTTTTT
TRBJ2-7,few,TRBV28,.,CASSSALGPYEQYF,TGTGCCAGCAGTTCTGCTTTGGGCCCATACGAGCAGTACTTC